This passage covers 26 T cell receptor beta chains from one sample sequenced in a study of T cell responses to AZD1222 COVID-19 vaccine. Method: immunoSEQ multiplex PCR; TCRdb's copy keeps in-frame clones and lacks some. The table lists about 170,000 clones, around nine tenths of them singletons, with 0.95% to 1.1% in the top ten. The material sequenced was peripheral blood, taken 28 days after the second AZD1222 dose. The source is an adult who received the AZD1222 COVID-19 vaccine.

The chain links TRBV5-1 to TRBJ2-3, with D uncertain. This CDR3 is built from 14 residues. Trimming cost V 1 base and J 0 bases, with 6 bases left between them. Germline values: CDR1 SGHRS, CDR2 YFSETQ. The chain's CDR3 is CASSLSDSTDTQYF. The DNA of the CDR3 is TGCGCCAGCAGCTTGTCGGACAGCACAGATACGCAGTATTTT.

V and J are TRBV4-1 and TRBJ2-7; D gene ambiguous. The CDR3 contains 14 residues. Per the germline V gene, CDR1 is MGHRA and CDR2 is YSYEKL. V was clipped by 0 bases and J by 5 bases, with 11 bases between them. CDR3 nucleotides: TGCGCCAGCAGCCAAGAGTATTCCGAGGACGAGCAGTACTTC. This sequence encodes CASSQEYSEDEQYF.

The chain links TRBV30 to TRBJ1-6, with D hard to call. Trimming stripped 5 bases from V and 9 bases from J, with 11 bases between. Germline CDR1 is GTSNPN and CDR2 is SVGIG (reference sequence). The CDR3 length is 12 residues. CDR3 protein: CAWGGYRSPLHF. The CDR3 DNA reads as TGTGCCTGGGGAGGGTACCGTTCACCCCTCCACTTT.

The chain uses TRBV12-3 or TRBV12-4 and TRBJ2-5; D gene uncertain. CDR3 length: 11 residues. The V gene lost 6 bases and the J gene lost 5 bases, with 7 bases spanning the gap. The CDR3 DNA follows: TGTGCCAGCAGCCGTTCGGAGACCCAGTACTTC. It yields the protein CASSRSETQYF.

V gene TRBV27 combines with J gene TRBJ2-2; 7 positions agree with TRBD1. Losses at the gene ends were 6 bases for V and 4 bases for J; bases not matched to a gene: 8. Germline assignment: CDR1 MNHEY and CDR2 SMNVEV (reference sequence). CDR3 length equals 15 residues. This CDR3 reads CASSPGTAFTGELFF. CDR3 in DNA: TGTGCCAGCAGCCCCGGGACAGCTTTCACCGGGGAGCTGTTTTTT.

Details on this clone: This same CDR3 is encoded by further DNA sequences in the sample. The chain links TRBV6-2 or TRBV6-3 to TRBJ2-5; 13 bases align to TRBD2. The CDR3 totals 16 residues. CDR1 MNHEY and CDR2 SVGEGT come from the germline V gene. The V segment lost 4 bases and the J segment 5 bases; nucleotides outside the gene matches: 7. The CDR3 spells CASSSPGLAGVETQYF. For the CDR3, the DNA is TGTGCCAGCAGTTCCCCTGGACTAGCGGGGGTGGAGACCCAGTACTTC.

This chain joins TRBV1 and TRBJ2-1; the table gives TRBD2 as D, unverified against the DNA. TRBV1 is listed as a pseudogene. The length of the CDR3 is 17 residues. CDR3 in DNA: TGCACCAGCAGCCAAGATGGGTCGGGGGGGGCCAGGAATGAGCAGTTCTTC. This translates into CTSSQDGSGGARNEQFF.

CDR3 sequence (DNA): TGTGCCAGCAGCCTGGAACAGGGGGCGAACACCGGGGAGCTGTTTTTT. Protein sequence: CASSLEQGANTGELFF. This chain joins TRBV13 and TRBJ2-2, with 8 bases that match TRBD1. The CDR3 loop spans 16 amino acids. V shed 5 bases and J 0 bases; nucleotides not matched to a gene: 5. From germline, CDR1 is PRHDT and CDR2 FYEKMQ (reference sequence).

The chain couples TRBV7-2 to TRBJ1-1; D may be TRBD1 (5 bases). The CDR3 is made up of 14 amino acids. The germline CDR1 and CDR2 sequences are SGHTA and FQGNSA. V was shortened by 5 bases and J by 6 bases, with 16 bases between the two germline ends. CDR3 in DNA: TGTGCCAGCAGCCAATGGGACTGGCTGGCTGAAGCTTTCTTT. Amino acids: CASSQWDWLAEAFF. Full variable domain (missing parts from reference TRBV7-2 and TRBJ1-1): GAGVSQSPSNKVTEKGKDVELRCDPISGHTALYWYRQSLGQGLEFLIYFQGNSAPDKSGLPSDRFSAERTGGSVSTLTIQRTQQEDSAVYLCASSQWDWLAEAFFGQGTRLTVV.

In this sample, this clone turned up a few times. V gene TRBV19 combines with J gene TRBJ1-2, with TRBD1 identical over 10 bases. V was pared by 7 bases and J by 3 bases, with 14 bases of the junction left unmatched. CDR1 and CDR2 (germline): LNHDA, SQIVND (reference sequence). The CDR3 runs to 17 residues. The CDR3 region is CASTLGGGTGVHYGYTF. In DNA, the CDR3 is TGTGCCAGTACTCTGGGCGGGGGGACAGGGGTCCACTATGGCTACACCTTC.

V and J are TRBV6-5 and TRBJ2-1; D is unresolved. V dropped 9 bases and J dropped 2 bases, with 8 bases sitting between them. This CDR3 contains 12 residues. Per the germline V gene, CDR1 is MNHEY and CDR2 is SVGAGI. This CDR3 is CASSPTYNEQFF. DNA of the CDR3: TGTGCCAGTTCCCCCACCTACAATGAGCAGTTCTTC.

The rearrangement joins TRBV5-1 to TRBJ2-5, with 9 nucleotides matching TRBD2. The CDR3 covers 19 residues. Germline V lookup: CDR1 SGHRS, CDR2 YFSETQ. V lost 0 bases to trimming and J lost 5 bases; unmatched junction nucleotides: 17. The CDR3 region is CASSLAETSGKVQFETQYF. The CDR3 DNA follows: TGCGCCAGCAGCTTGGCCGAGACTAGCGGAAAGGTCCAGTTTGAGACCCAGTACTTC.

The chain recombines TRBV3-1 (or the pseudogene TRBV3-2) with TRBJ1-3; no clear D. Germline V CDR1 and CDR2: LGHDT, YNNKEL (reference sequence). The V and J ends lost 3 bases and 8 bases respectively, with 8 bases between them. This CDR3 is built from 12 residues. The CDR3 here is CASSQREDTIYF. CDR3 in DNA: TGTGCCAGCAGCCAGAGAGAAGACACCATATATTTT.

The chain links TRBV7-2 to TRBJ2-7; tentative D call: TRBD2 (7 bases). The V end was cut by 1 base, the J end by 2 bases, with 15 bases between. The CDR3 length is 16 residues. CDR1 and CDR2 (germline): SGHTA, FQGNSA. DNA for the CDR3: TGTGCCAGCAGCTTAGGACGGGGGGCTTTTCCCTACGAGCAGTACTTC. Amino acid sequence: CASSLGRGAFPYEQYF.

This chain connects TRBV3-1 (or the pseudogene TRBV3-2) to TRBJ1-1; 11 bases map to TRBD1. Germline assignment: CDR1 LGHDT and CDR2 YNNKEL (reference sequence). CDR3 length: 15 residues. Trimming removed 1 base from V and 6 bases from J; junction bases left unmatched: 4. CDR3 region: CASSQAGTGGPEAFF. The CDR3 DNA reads as TGTGCCAGCAGCCAAGCCGGGACAGGGGGGCCTGAAGCTTTCTTT.

This clone was detected only once. The chain couples TRBV3-1 (or the pseudogene TRBV3-2) to TRBJ1-2, with D perhaps matching TRBD1 (5 bases). The germline CDR1 and CDR2 sequences are LGHDT and YNNKEL (reference sequence). Trimming left V 0 bases short and J 8 bases short, with 25 bases between. The CDR3 consists of 18 residues. The CDR3 DNA reads as TGTGCCAGCAGCCAAGATGAGGGGCTCGATGGGGCGGGTTGCGGCTACACCTTC. This gives the protein CASSQDEGLDGAGCGYTF.

The rearrangement joins TRBV10-2 to TRBJ1-3; no clear D gene. The V end was cut by 3 bases, the J end by 7 bases, with 10 bases between. Germline CDR1 reads WSHSY; CDR2 reads SAAADI. CDR3 length equals 13 residues. CDR3 loop: CASSDSSGNTIYF. DNA for the CDR3: TGCGCCAGCAGTGACTCGTCGGGTAACACCATATATTTT.

In the case of this clone: Other nucleotide sequences from this sample produce the same CDR3. V is TRBV18 and J is TRBJ2-3; D is unclear. The ends were cut back, 0 bases at V and 3 bases at J, with 1 base in the middle. Germline V gene lookup returns CDR1 KGHSH and CDR2 LQKENI. There are 12 residues in the CDR3. The CDR3 sequence: CASSPPTDTQYF. The CDR3 DNA is TGTGCCAGCTCACCACCAACAGATACGCAGTATTTT.

The chain joins TRBV13 to TRBJ1-1; D is unclear. Germline V gene sequence: CDR1 PRHDT, CDR2 FYEKMQ (reference sequence). The CDR3 spans 15 residues. The V gene lost 4 bases and the J gene lost 0 bases, with 12 bases spanning the gap. This CDR3 reads CASSSLDKMNTEAFF. As DNA, the CDR3 is TGTGCCAGCAGCTCCCTCGACAAGATGAACACTGAAGCTTTCTTT.

V and J are TRBV18 and TRBJ1-1, with D uncertain. The V and J ends lost 3 bases and 5 bases respectively, with 16 bases between them. The germline CDR1 and CDR2 sequences are KGHSH and LQKENI. CDR3 length equals 15 residues. The CDR3 region is CASSPSDTVGTEAFF. The CDR3 DNA follows: TGTGCCAGCTCACCCTCCGACACAGTGGGGACTGAAGCTTTCTTT.

The V gene is TRBV3-1 (or the pseudogene TRBV3-2), the J gene TRBJ1-4; D uncertain. The V gene's germline CDR1 is LGHDT and CDR2 YNNKEL (reference sequence). This CDR3 has 16 amino acids. V lost 3 bases to trimming and J lost 3 bases, with 14 bases between them. The CDR3 DNA reads as TGTGCCAGCAGCCATGGACCGCCGTCGGCTAATGAAAAACTGTTTTTT. It specifies CASSHGPPSANEKLFF.

V is TRBV7-7 and J is TRBJ2-1; TRBD1 agrees at 11 bases. CDR1 SSHAT and CDR2 FNYEAQ come from the germline V gene (reference sequence). The V and J ends lost 5 bases and 5 bases, in that order; junction bases with no gene match: 5. The CDR3 is made up of 15 amino acids. The CDR3: CASSPRDRGDNEQFF. The CDR3 coding sequence is TGTGCCAGCAGCCCCCGGGACAGGGGGGACAATGAGCAGTTCTTC.

The rearrangement joins TRBV30 to TRBJ2-7; TRBD2 aligns across 8 bases. The CDR3 is 14 amino acids. The junction had 4 bases not matched to a gene; V was cut back by 0 bases and J by 3 bases. Germline loops: CDR1 GTSNPN, CDR2 SVGIG (reference sequence). CDR3 sequence: CAWSVGSGGYEQYF. As DNA, the CDR3 is TGTGCCTGGAGTGTTGGCAGCGGGGGCTACGAGCAGTACTTC.

CDR3 sequence (DNA): TGTGCCAGCACCCGGACAGAAATTTACGAGCAGTACTTC. The encoded protein is CASTRTEIYEQYF. V gene TRBV5-6 combines with J gene TRBJ2-7; D is perhaps TRBD1 (6 bases). V shed 6 bases and J shed 4 bases, with 14 bases lying between them. From germline, CDR1 is SGHDT and CDR2 YYEEEE. The CDR3 is made up of 13 amino acids.

This clone was found once. The chain recombines TRBV5-6 with TRBJ1-1; D not resolved. The CDR3 is made up of 16 amino acids. Trimming removed 4 bases at V and 0 bases at J, with 16 bases between. Germline V gene data show CDR1 as SGHDT and CDR2 as YYEEEE. This CDR3 reads CASSAEGFLLNTEAFF. For the CDR3, the DNA is TGTGCCAGCAGCGCCGAGGGATTCCTGCTGAACACTGAAGCTTTCTTT.

Only one count was recorded for this clone. This rearrangement joins TRBV6-2 or TRBV6-3 to TRBJ2-7, with D possibly being TRBD2 (5 bases). The CDR3 consists of 14 residues. The germline V gene has CDR1 MNHEY and CDR2 SVGEGT. Trimming shortened V by 2 bases and J by 3 bases, and 11 bases separated the two germline ends. The CDR3 DNA follows: TGTGCCAGCAGTTACGTCGGGGAAATCTACGAGCAGTACTTC. As protein: CASSYVGEIYEQYF.